This T cell receptor (beta chain) was profiled in a study of Ad26.COV2.S vaccination and SARS-CoV-2 variants. Study overall: Vaccine-arm donor from the placebo-controlled COV1001 Ad26.COV2.S trial. Once or twice, 56 days apart, Ad26.COV2.S was delivered intramuscularly.

For this clone: The antigen is not known.

Only in-frame clones appear in the TCRdb table, and some are missing; sequencing was by immunoSEQ multiplex PCR. The repertoire holds over 400,000 clones, with about nine tenths as singletons. Treatment of the sample: roughly 20 received Ad26.COV2.S at low or high dose, single or two shots; about five received placebo; per-sample allocation not given. Material that was analyzed had been drawn on day 63 after the first vaccine or placebo injection. The study used a vaccine consisting of an Ad26 vector that expressed Wuhan-strain SARS-CoV-2 spike. CDR1 KGHDR and CDR2 SFDVKD come from the germline V gene. V gave up 2 bases and J gave up 9 bases, with 10 bases separating them. This CDR3 is built from 12 residues. Findings of the study overall: People who got the vaccine or the placebo had similar non-spike TCR breadth.

This chain uses TRBV24-1 with TRBJ2-7; D is undetermined. This TCR was sampled from a person aged 18-60 years who received the Ad26.COV2.S COVID-19 vaccine or a placebo. Specimen: peripheral blood, collected in a trial of Ad26.COV2.S vaccine versus placebo. The DNA for the CDR3 is TGTGCCACCAGTGATTGTGCAGCAGGGCAGTACTTC. It yields the protein CATSDCAAGQYF.